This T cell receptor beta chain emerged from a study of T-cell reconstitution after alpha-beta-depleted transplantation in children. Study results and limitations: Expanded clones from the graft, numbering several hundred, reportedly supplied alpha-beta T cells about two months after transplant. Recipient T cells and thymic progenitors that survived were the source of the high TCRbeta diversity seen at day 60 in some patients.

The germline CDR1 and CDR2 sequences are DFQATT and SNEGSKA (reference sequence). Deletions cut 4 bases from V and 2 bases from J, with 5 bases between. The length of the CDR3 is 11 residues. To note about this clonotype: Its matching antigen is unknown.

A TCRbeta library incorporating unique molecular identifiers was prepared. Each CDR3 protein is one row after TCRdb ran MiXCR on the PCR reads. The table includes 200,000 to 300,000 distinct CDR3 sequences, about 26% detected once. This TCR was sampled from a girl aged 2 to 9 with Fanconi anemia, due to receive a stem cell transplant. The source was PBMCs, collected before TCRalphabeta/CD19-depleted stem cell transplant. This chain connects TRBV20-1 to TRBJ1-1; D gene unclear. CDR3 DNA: TGCAGTGCTACAGCAAACACTGAAGCTTTCTTT. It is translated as CSATANTEAFF.